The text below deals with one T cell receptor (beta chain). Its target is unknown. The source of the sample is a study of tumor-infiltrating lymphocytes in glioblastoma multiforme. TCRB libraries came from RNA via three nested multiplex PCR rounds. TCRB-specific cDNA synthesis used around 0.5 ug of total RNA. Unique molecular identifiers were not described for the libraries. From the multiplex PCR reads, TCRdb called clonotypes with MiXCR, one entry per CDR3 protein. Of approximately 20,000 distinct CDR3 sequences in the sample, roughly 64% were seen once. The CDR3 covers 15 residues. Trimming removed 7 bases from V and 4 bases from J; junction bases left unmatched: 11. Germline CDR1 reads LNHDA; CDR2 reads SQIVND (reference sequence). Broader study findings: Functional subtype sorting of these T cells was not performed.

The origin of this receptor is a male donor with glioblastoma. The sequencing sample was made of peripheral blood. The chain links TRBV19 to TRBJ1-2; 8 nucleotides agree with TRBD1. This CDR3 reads CASIDSGGASYGYTF. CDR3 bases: TGTGCCAGTATTGACTCAGGGGGCGCGTCCTATGGCTACACCTTC.